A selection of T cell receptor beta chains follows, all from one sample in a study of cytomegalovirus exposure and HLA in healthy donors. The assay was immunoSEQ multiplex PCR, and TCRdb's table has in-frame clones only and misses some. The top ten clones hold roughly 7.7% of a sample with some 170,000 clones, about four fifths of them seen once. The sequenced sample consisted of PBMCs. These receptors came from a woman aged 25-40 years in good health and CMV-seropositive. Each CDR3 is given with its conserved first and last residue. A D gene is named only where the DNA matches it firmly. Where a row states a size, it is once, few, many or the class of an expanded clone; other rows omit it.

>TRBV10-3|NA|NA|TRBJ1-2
CATLSHLNYGYTF
TGTGCCACCCTAAGTCACCTTAACTATGGCTACACCTTC
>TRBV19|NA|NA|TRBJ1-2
CASTRRQNYGYTF
TGTGCCAGTACACGCAGGCAAAACTATGGCTACACCTTC
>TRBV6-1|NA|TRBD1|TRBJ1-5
CASSVGTGTHQPQHF
TGTGCCAGCAGTGTAGGGACAGGCACCCATCAGCCCCAGCATTTT
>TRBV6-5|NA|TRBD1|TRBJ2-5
CASSYTTGGTETQYF
TGTGCCAGCAGTTACACTACAGGGGGCACCGAGACCCAGTACTTC
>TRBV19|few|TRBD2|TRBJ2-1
CASTRLAGDYNEQFF
TGTGCCAGTACCAGACTAGCGGGGGACTACAATGAGCAGTTCTTC
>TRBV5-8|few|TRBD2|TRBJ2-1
CASSLIAVGLAKGNEQFF
TGTGCCAGCAGCTTGATCGCAGTGGGACTAGCTAAGGGAAATGAGCAGTTCTTC
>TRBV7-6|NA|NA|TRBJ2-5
CASSLAVRGETQYF
TGTGCCAGCAGCTTAGCGGTACGGGGAGAGACCCAGTACTTC
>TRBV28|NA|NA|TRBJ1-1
CASSFIRIFTGIAFF
TGTGCCAGCAGTTTCATACGTATCTTTACAGGGATAGCTTTCTTT
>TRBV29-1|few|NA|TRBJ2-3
CSVVDRGTDTQYF
TGCAGCGTTGTTGACAGAGGCACAGATACGCAGTATTTT
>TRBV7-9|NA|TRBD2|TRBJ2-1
CASSFPLAGGVEQFF
TGTGCCAGCAGCTTTCCACTAGCGGGGGGCGTTGAGCAGTTCTTC
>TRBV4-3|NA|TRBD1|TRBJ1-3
CASSQDQGQGGLSSGNTIYF
TGCGCCAGCAGCCAAGATCAGGGACAGGGAGGTTTAAGCTCTGGAAACACCATATATTTT
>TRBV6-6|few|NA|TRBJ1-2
CATGQPNYGYTF
TGTGCCACTGGACAGCCCAACTATGGCTACACCTTC